These T cell receptor beta chains were read from a single sample in a study of CXCR3-negative and CXCR3-positive naive CD8 T cells. One entry per CDR3 protein, without DNA, is what TCRdb gives after re-calling the 5' RACE reads. The sample's table shows roughly 55,000 distinct CDR3 sequences. The sample taken for sequencing was naive CXCR3+ CD8+ T cells from blood. The receptors come from a human donor in good health. Some clones in this sample may be carry-over from other donors' samples. Each CDR3 is given with its conserved first and last residue. The order of the fields is V gene, J gene, clone size, CDR3 protein. Some rows have no size entry. The others give once, few or many, or a class for an expanded clone.

TRBV12-3/TRBV12-4	TRBJ2-7	.	CASSQGRYEQYF
TRBV7-9	TRBJ2-7	.	CASSQDSHYEQYF
TRBV11-2	TRBJ2-1	.	CASSSLNERGGNNEQFF
TRBV29-1	TRBJ2-7	.	CSVKIGSAGPYEQYF
TRBV3-1	TRBJ2-7	.	CASSQELGRQLPSYEQYF
TRBV4-3	TRBJ2-1	.	CASSQTLGGLVGNEQFF
TRBV4-3	TRBJ2-1	.	CASSQDRSLGYNEQFF
TRBV21-1	TRBJ2-5	.	CASGGTPIETQYF
TRBV4-3	TRBJ1-1	.	CASSQDRSMNTEAFF
TRBV10-3	TRBJ2-1	.	CAISEGQGVFDEQFF
TRBV29-1	TRBJ2-5	.	CSVEKGGTGTQYF
TRBV29-1	TRBJ2-6	.	CSATFRDRDVKNSGANVLTF
TRBV9	TRBJ2-1	.	CASSSPTAYNEQFF
TRBV6-2/TRBV6-3	TRBJ2-7	.	CASTDGLSSYEQYF
TRBV19	TRBJ2-1	.	CASSIRASYNEQFF
TRBV6-5	TRBJ2-5	.	CASSYSETETQYF
TRBV27	TRBJ2-7	.	CASSLWSSGPYEQYF
TRBV12-3/TRBV12-4	TRBJ2-3	.	CASSLSGFSTDTQYF
TRBV7-9	TRBJ1-6	.	CASSLSGGISPLHF
TRBV28	TRBJ2-7	.	CASRSGLAVYEQYF
TRBV6-5	TRBJ2-6	.	CASTGQGVSGANVLTF
TRBV7-2	TRBJ1-1	.	CASRFASEAFF
TRBV5-5	TRBJ2-7	.	CASTLGTTGEQYF
TRBV19	TRBJ2-2	.	CASNQGAGGELFF
TRBV7-2	TRBJ1-1	.	CASSLMGITTEAFF
TRBV20-1	TRBJ2-2	.	CSARAEVGPWLAGELFF
TRBV7-7	TRBJ2-3	medium-sized	CASSVSGGATDTQYF
TRBV4-3	TRBJ2-2	.	CASSYGTGVDGELFF
TRBV7-2	TRBJ1-5	.	CASSLDGTGGQPQHF
TRBV29-1	TRBJ2-7	.	CSVVEGTYEQYF
TRBV28	TRBJ2-7	.	CASGQSSQTSGGPEQYF
TRBV20-1	TRBJ2-5	.	CSAKGPTSGTVLPVETQYF
TRBV27	TRBJ2-4	.	CASSFYGTGDYLAKNIQYF
TRBV15	TRBJ2-1	.	CATSRPSYNEQFF
TRBV7-7	TRBJ2-6	.	CASSPGTYSGANVLTF
TRBV12-3/TRBV12-4	TRBJ2-7	.	CASSPQDSYEQYF
TRBV6-6	TRBJ2-1	.	CASTPYGYNEQFF
TRBV7-2	TRBJ2-7	.	CASSLVWDEGGSYEQYF
TRBV20-1	TRBJ2-1	.	CSARGANEQFF
TRBV27	TRBJ1-6	.	CASSLWGAGISDNSPLHF
TRBV7-8	TRBJ2-5	.	CASSGLVGETQYF
TRBV29-1	TRBJ2-7	.	CSANWGEGYEQYF
TRBV29-1	TRBJ2-1	medium-sized	CSVEELLTGGSSYNEQFF
TRBV7-9	TRBJ1-2	.	CASSAGQGLDYGYTF
TRBV7-2	TRBJ2-2	.	CASSPTRQEVGELFF
TRBV7-9	TRBJ2-1	.	CASSGFHGTLYNEQFF
TRBV28	TRBJ2-7	.	CASSLMYEQYF
TRBV7-9	TRBJ1-4	.	CASSPGDSNEKLFF
TRBV6-5	TRBJ2-5	.	CASSYSGLAGLETQYF
TRBV10-1	TRBJ2-1	.	CASSGRGYNEQFF
TRBV5-1	TRBJ2-2	.	CASSNRDWTAGELFF